This T cell receptor (beta chain) was profiled in a study of T cell repertoires in cytomegalovirus infection. About the research overall: CMV infection and matching HLA type were both indicated by public TCR beta signatures. Study-wide findings and caveats: Ex vivo, HLA-C-restricted CMV-specific TCR beta clonotypes prevailed over the rest of the response. Public TCR beta family frequency separated CMV-and-HLA carriers, including in an independent cohort.

This clonotype was detected ten times or more. Its specificity is unknown. In TCRdb, the reads were re-called with MiXCR into one record per CDR3 protein. The top ten clones hold about 6% of a sample with roughly 240,000 distinct CDR3 sequences, approximately 6.7% of them seen once. The germline V gene has CDR1 SGHDT and CDR2 YYEEEE. The CDR3 is made up of 15 amino acids. Losses at the gene ends were 4 bases for V and 1 base for J; bases not matched to a gene: 6. The sequencing input was PBMCs. This sequence joins TRBV5-6 and TRBJ1-1; 8 bases fit TRBD1. This TCR was sampled from a human donor in good health (CMV status not recorded). Some clones in this sample may be carry-over from other donors' samples. CDR3 in amino acids: CASSQWDRKNTEAFF. The CDR3 DNA follows: TGTGCCAGCAGCCAGTGGGACAGGAAGAACACTGAAGCTTTCTTT.